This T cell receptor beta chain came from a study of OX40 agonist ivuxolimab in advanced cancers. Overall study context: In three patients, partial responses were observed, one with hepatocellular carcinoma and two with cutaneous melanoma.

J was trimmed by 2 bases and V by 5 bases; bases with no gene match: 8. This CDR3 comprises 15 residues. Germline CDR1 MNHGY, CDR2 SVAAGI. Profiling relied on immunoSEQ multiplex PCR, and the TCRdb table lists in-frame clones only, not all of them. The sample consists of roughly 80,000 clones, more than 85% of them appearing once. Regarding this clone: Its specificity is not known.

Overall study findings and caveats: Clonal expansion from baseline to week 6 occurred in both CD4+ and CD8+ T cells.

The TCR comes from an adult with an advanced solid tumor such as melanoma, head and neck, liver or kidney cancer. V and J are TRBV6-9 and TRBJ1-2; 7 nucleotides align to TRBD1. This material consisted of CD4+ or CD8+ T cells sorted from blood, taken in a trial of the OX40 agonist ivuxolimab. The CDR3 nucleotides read TGTGCCAGCAGTGAAACCCACAGGGGAAACTATGGCTACACCTTC. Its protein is CASSETHRGNYGYTF.